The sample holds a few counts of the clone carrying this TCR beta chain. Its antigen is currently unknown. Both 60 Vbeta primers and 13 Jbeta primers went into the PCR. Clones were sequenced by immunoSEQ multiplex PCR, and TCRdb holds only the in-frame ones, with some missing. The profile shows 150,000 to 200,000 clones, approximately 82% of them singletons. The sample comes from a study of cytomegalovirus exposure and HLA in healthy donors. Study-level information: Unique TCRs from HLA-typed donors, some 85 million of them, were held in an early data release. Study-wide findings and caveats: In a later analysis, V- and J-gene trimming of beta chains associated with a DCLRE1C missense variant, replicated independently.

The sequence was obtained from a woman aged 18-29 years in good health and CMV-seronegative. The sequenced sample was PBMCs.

The CDR3 protein is CASSFRVKRSYNEQFF. The CDR3 DNA reads TGTGCCAGCAGCTTTCGAGTGAAACGCTCCTACAATGAGCAGTTCTTC. The rearrangement links TRBV7-9 to TRBJ2-1; no reliable D call. The CDR3 extends over 16 amino acids. Trimming pared 3 bases from V and 0 bases from J, leaving 12 bases between. Germline V lookup: CDR1 SEHNR, CDR2 FQNEAQ (reference sequence). Based on the CDR3 plus reference TRBV7-9 and TRBJ2-1, the full variable domain is DTGVSQNPRHKITKRGQNVTFRCDPISEHNRLYWYRQTLGQGPEFLTYFQNEAQLEKSRLLSDRFSAERPKGSFSTLEIQRTEQGDSAMYLCASSFRVKRSYNEQFFGPGTRLTVL.